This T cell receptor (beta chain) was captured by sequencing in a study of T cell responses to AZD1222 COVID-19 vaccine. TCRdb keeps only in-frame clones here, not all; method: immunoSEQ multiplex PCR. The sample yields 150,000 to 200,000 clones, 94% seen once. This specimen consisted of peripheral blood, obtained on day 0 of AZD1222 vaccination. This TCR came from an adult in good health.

The chain's CDR3 is CASTAPGDTQYF. In DNA, the CDR3 is TGTGCCAGCACGGCACCGGGGGATACGCAGTATTTT. The gene calls are TRBV28 and TRBJ2-3; D may be TRBD2 (5 bases). Germline CDR1 is MDHEN and CDR2 is SYDVKM. Trimming pared 7 bases from V and 6 bases from J, leaving 11 bases between. The CDR3 has 12 amino acids.